One and the same sample provided the 2 T cell receptor beta chains below, sequenced in a study of OX40 agonist ivuxolimab in advanced cancers. The data were produced by immunoSEQ multiplex PCR, yet TCRdb's version contains in-frame clones alone and is incomplete. Of more than 75,000 clones listed, approximately 89% are singletons. The specimen was CD4+ or CD8+ T cells sorted from blood, collected in a trial of the OX40 agonist ivuxolimab. These receptors were obtained from an adult with an advanced solid tumor such as melanoma, head and neck, liver or kidney cancer.

The rearrangement links TRBV28 to TRBJ2-7; 7 bases match TRBD1. With V trimmed by 5 bases and J by 7 bases, 8 bases remained unmatched. The CDR3 contains 13 residues. Germline V gene data show CDR1 as MDHEN and CDR2 as SYDVKM. CDR3 coding DNA: TGTGCCAGCAGTCCACAGGGGTGGGGGGAGCAGTACTTC. This sequence encodes CASSPQGWGEQYF. Using reference TRBV28 and TRBJ2-7 for the parts outside the CDR3, the full variable domain is DVKVTQSSRYLVKRTGEKVFLECVQDMDHENMFWYRQDPGLGLRLIYFSYDVKMKEKGDIPEGYSVSREKKERFSLILESASTNQTSMYLCASSPQGWGEQYFGPGTRLTVT.

The chain couples TRBV15 to TRBJ2-1, with 9 bases aligning to TRBD2. The germline gives CDR1 LNHNV, CDR2 YYDKDF (reference sequence). V dropped 3 bases and J dropped 5; count of bases not matched to a gene: 5. The CDR3 is 15 amino acids. In DNA form, the CDR3 reads TGTGCCACCAGCAGGGTTGCTAGCGGGAACAATGAGCAGTTCTTC. Translation gives CATSRVASGNNEQFF.